Each of the 24 T cell receptor beta chains below was sequenced from the same sample in a study of tumor and adjacent non-tumor tissue in lung cancer. No cell sorting was done before RNA was extracted from the tissue. This non-tumor lung sample came from over 3 cm beyond the tumor edge. Three rounds of nested PCR, following a modified ARM-PCR protocol, produced the TCRbeta library. TCRdb independently ran MiXCR on the multiplex PCR reads; one entry per CDR3 protein. The sample records under 85,000 distinct CDR3 sequences, around 80% being singletons. Sequencing was carried out using distant non-tumor lung tissue. These receptors came from a man aged 65 to 79 with non-small cell lung cancer.

In the case of this clonotype: A much larger clone lies one base from this, so it may be a read error. The conserved phenylalanine or tryptophan normally closing the CDR3 is absent here, so this likely arose from a read error. The V gene is TRBV5-5, the J gene TRBJ2-7; D is unclear. There are 13 residues in the CDR3. V was pared by 0 bases and J by 6 bases, with 10 bases between. CDR1 is SGHKS and CDR2 is YYEKEE in the germline V gene (reference sequence). The CDR3 DNA follows: TGTGCCAGCAGCTTGGGTTCGTTTCCCGAGCAGTACTTA. This sequence encodes CASSLGSFPEQYL.

The chain carries TRBV29-1 and TRBJ1-3, with D tentatively TRBD1 (5 bases). The CDR3 extends over 15 amino acids. Germline V CDR1 and CDR2: SQVTM, ANQGSEA. Trimming shortened V by 4 bases and J by 3 bases, and 16 bases separated the two germline ends. CDR3 residues: CSVVPVEGIGNTIYF. CDR3 DNA: TGCAGCGTTGTCCCGGTTGAGGGGATTGGAAACACCATATATTTT.

This clonotype was observed once. At one end the junction does not follow the germline gene, possibly because of a read error. This chain joins TRBV12-3 or TRBV12-4 and TRBJ2-7, with D perhaps matching TRBD2 (5 bases). CDR3 size: 14 residues. CDR3 sequence: CASSISGSRYELYF. CDR3 bases: TGTGCCAGCAGTATATCTGGGAGTCGGTATGAGCTGTACTTC.

Regarding this clonotype: Just one base apart from a much larger clone, this may be a read error. This chain links TRBV7-8 with TRBJ2-2; tentatively, D is TRBD1 or TRBD2 (5 bases each). Germline V CDR1 and CDR2: SGHVS, FQNEAQ. The CDR3 runs 15 residues. The chain's CDR3 is CANSLATVNTGELFF. Written as DNA, the CDR3 is TGTGCCAACAGCTTAGCGACAGTGAACACCGGGGAGCTGTTTTTT.

Points on this clonotype: At one boundary the junction diverges from the germline segment, which might be a read error. This sequence joins TRBV5-6 and TRBJ1-1; 9 positions match TRBD1. The CDR3 is 16 amino acids. Germline V gene sequence: CDR1 SGHDT, CDR2 YYEEEE. The CDR3: CPSSLPGQGMNTEASF. The CDR3 DNA is TGTCCCAGCAGCTTGCCGGGACAGGGAATGAACACTGAAGCTTCCTTT.

The chain employs TRBV12-3 or TRBV12-4 and TRBJ2-3, with D hard to call. Deletions cut 5 bases from V and 8 bases from J, with 17 bases between. The CDR3 consists of 14 residues. CDR3 in amino acids: CASSLRVSIGTQYF. CDR3 bases: TGTGCCAGCAGTCTTAGGGTTAGCATAGGTACGCAGTATTTT.

This clonotype was detected only a few times. The CDR3 nucleotides are TGCAGTGCTAGAGATTCCAGGAGGCAGTTGGAGACCCAGTACTTC. Translation gives CSARDSRRQLETQYF. This chain connects TRBV20-1 to TRBJ2-5, with a weak D call TRBD2 (5 bases). CDR3 length: 15 residues. Germline assignment: CDR1 DFQATT and CDR2 SNEGSKA (reference sequence). The V gene lost 0 bases and the J gene lost 5 bases, with 16 bases spanning the gap.

The sample holds many counts of this clonotype. This rearrangement joins TRBV14 to TRBJ2-7; tentative D call: TRBD1 (6 bases). The germline V gene encodes CDR1 SGHDN and CDR2 FVKESK. Trimming took off 1 base at V and 6 bases at J, with 13 bases between the two ends. The CDR3 totals 14 residues. Here the CDR3 reads CASSQAVRGGEQYF. CDR3 coding DNA: TGTGCCAGCAGCCAAGCCGTCAGGGGTGGCGAGCAGTACTTC.

Concerning this clonotype itself: The junction does not match germline at one end; this may be a read error. The rearrangement uses TRBV5-4 and TRBJ1-1; D perhaps matches TRBD1 (5 bases). The CDR3 has 16 residues. Looked up from germline, CDR1 is SGHNT and CDR2 is YYREEE (reference sequence). The CDR3, as DNA: TGTACCAGCAGCTTACCCCTTAGGAACAGGAACACTGAAGCTTTATTT. Translating it yields CTSSLPLRNRNTEALF.

This chain links TRBV28 with TRBJ2-7; 9 bases fit TRBD2. Germline V lookup: CDR1 MDHEN, CDR2 SYDVKM. The CDR3 runs to 18 residues. J lost 0 bases, V lost 3 bases, and 12 bases had no gene match. CDR3 sequence (DNA): TGTGCCAGCAGTTTGCCCCTTGGCGTAGCGGGAGACTCCTACGAGCAGTACTTC. Its protein product is CASSLPLGVAGDSYEQYF. Drawing the rest from reference TRBV28 and TRBJ2-7, the complete variable domain is DVKVTQSSRYLVKRTGEKVFLECVQDMDHENMFWYRQDPGLGLRLIYFSYDVKMKEKGDIPEGYSVSREKKERFSLILESASTNQTSMYLCASSLPLGVAGDSYEQYFGPGTRLTVT.

Of note for this clonotype: The conserved closing phenylalanine or tryptophan is absent in this CDR3, likely reflecting a read error. J is TRBJ1-5 and V is TRBV11-1; D is unresolved. The V gene lost 1 base and the J gene lost 6 bases, with 7 bases spanning the gap. There are 13 residues in the CDR3. Looked up from germline, CDR1 is SGHAT and CDR2 is FQDESV (reference sequence). The CDR3 is CASSLDAVQPQHY. In nucleotides, the CDR3 is TGTGCCAGCAGCTTAGATGCGGTTCAGCCCCAGCATTAT.

Concerning this clonotype itself: Compared with germline, one end of the junction differs, possibly owing to a read error. The rearrangement joins TRBV6-5 to TRBJ2-5, with a weak D call TRBD1 (6 bases). This CDR3 comprises 15 residues. The germline gives CDR1 MNHEY, CDR2 SVGAGI. The CDR3 region is CASSLRVGGQETHYF. CDR3 bases: TGTGCCAGCAGTCTCAGGGTTGGGGGCCAAGAGACCCACTACTTC.

For this clonotype: The conserved closing phenylalanine or tryptophan is absent in this CDR3, likely reflecting a read error. This chain uses TRBV4-2 with TRBJ1-2; D perhaps matches TRBD1 (5 bases). The CDR3 contains 14 residues. The germline V gene encodes CDR1 LGHNA and CDR2 YNFKEQ. CDR3 residues: CASSPLQDNYSYTY. CDR3 nucleotides: TGTGCCAGCAGCCCGTTACAGGACAACTATAGCTACACCTAC.

Remarks on this clonotype: This CDR3 fails to terminate in the conserved phenylalanine or tryptophan, so it likely reflects a read error. The DNA is left out, because the CDR3 cannot be placed on it with certainty; the CDR3 is given as TCRdb lists it. This sequence joins TRBV29-1 and TRBJ2-7; no DNA check was done on the table's D call, TRBD1. Including both end residues, the CDR3 is 13 amino acids long. Germline CDR1 is SQVTM and CDR2 is ANQGSEA. The CDR3 loop reads CSVMGTGEYELYL.

As to this clonotype: One end of the junction fails to match germline, which may point to a read error. The chain carries TRBV5-5 and TRBJ1-2; TRBD1 matches at 7 bases. The V gene's germline CDR1 is SGHKS and CDR2 YYEKEE (reference sequence). The CDR3 is 15 amino acids. The CDR3 region has the DNA TGTGTCAGCAGTCCCGGACAGGCGACTAACTATGGCTACATCTTC. This sequence encodes CVSSPGQATNYGYIF.

Turning to this clonotype: The CDR3 carries no conserved terminal phenylalanine or tryptophan, so it likely arises from a read error. The chain has TRBV11-2 and TRBJ2-3, with D possibly being TRBD2 (5 bases). Germline values: CDR1 SGHAT, CDR2 FQNNGV. The CDR3 length is 15 residues. The CDR3 sequence is CVSSLYRGSTDTQYY. The CDR3 DNA follows: TGTGTCAGCAGCTTATATCGGGGTAGCACAGATACACAGTATTAT.

Notes on this clonotype: This may arise from a read error, as a much more abundant clone is one base away. The gene calls are TRBV20-1 and TRBJ2-3; no clear D gene. V dropped 8 bases and J dropped 6 bases, with 12 bases sitting between them. The germline V gene encodes CDR1 DFQATT and CDR2 SNEGSKA (reference sequence). The CDR3 spans 11 residues. This chain's CDR3 is CSTQVDDTQYF. In nucleotides, the CDR3 is TGCAGTACTCAAGTAGATGATACGCAGTATTTT.

Of note for this clonotype: The conserved final phenylalanine or tryptophan is absent from the CDR3, which likely points to a read error. The rearrangement uses TRBV6-6 and TRBJ1-5, with D possibly TRBD1 on 6 matching bases. The germline CDR1 and CDR2 sequences are MNHNY and SVGAGI (reference sequence). CDR3 size: 17 residues. The CDR3 is CASSYSMGDNSNRPQHS. The CDR3 DNA sequence: TGTGCCAGCAGTTACTCGATGGGGGACAATAGCAATCGGCCCCAGCATTCT.

With regard to this clonotype: Its ends do not fully match the called genes, so a read error is possible. CDR3 sequence (DNA): TGTGCCAGCAACTGGAGGGCTGGGAGACAGGATGGCAACACCTTC. Residues: CASNWRAGRQDGNTF. The chain recombines TRBV12-3 or TRBV12-4 with TRBJ1-2, with D maybe TRBD1 (6 bases). The CDR3 is 15 amino acids.

The chain uses TRBV10-2 and TRBJ2-1; either TRBD1 or TRBD2 may supply D (5 bases each). Trimming took 6 bases from V and 12 from J, leaving 24 bases between them. Per the germline V gene, CDR1 is WSHSY and CDR2 is SAAADI. The CDR3 totals 15 residues. The CDR3 spells CASRYPGPSSHGQFF. CDR3 DNA sequence: TGCGCCAGCAGGTACCCGGGGCCCTCTTCTCATGGGCAGTTCTTC.

Details on this clonotype: One end of the junction is discordant with germline, which a read error may explain. V and J are TRBV11-3 and TRBJ1-1; TRBD1 aligns across 7 bases. Germline CDR1 is SGHNT and CDR2 is YENEEA. CDR3 length: 16 amino acids. This chain's CDR3 is CASSFRDRTLIIEAFF. The DNA for the CDR3 is TGTGCCAGCAGCTTCCGGGACAGAACCCTGATAATTGAAGCTTTCTTC.

Remarks on this clonotype: At one end, the junction sequence differs from germline, possibly due to a read error. The gene calls are TRBV4-2 and TRBJ2-3, with TRBD2 as a possible D gene (5 bases). CDR1 and CDR2 from the germline V gene are LGHNA and YNFKEQ. This CDR3 spans 15 amino acids. CDR3 DNA: TGTGCCAACAGCCAATCTCTGGGCGGGTCAAATACGCAGTATTTT. It yields the protein CANSQSLGGSNTQYF.

In its sample, this clonotype was seen many times. The rearrangement joins TRBV28 to TRBJ2-5, with TRBD2 identical over 16 bases. V lost 3 bases to trimming and J lost 5 bases; unmatched junction nucleotides: 6. CDR1 and CDR2 from the germline V gene are MDHEN and SYDVKM. There are 17 residues in the CDR3. The CDR3 DNA sequence: TGTGCCAGCAGTTTGGGGACTAGCGGGAGGGAGCGGGAGACCCAGTACTTC. Its translation is CASSLGTSGRERETQYF.

Note on this clonotype: The CDR3 carries no conserved terminal phenylalanine or tryptophan, so it likely arises from a read error. V gene TRBV29-1 combines with J gene TRBJ1-1; D is unresolved. CDR1 is SQVTM and CDR2 is ANQGSEA in the germline V gene. The CDR3 sequence is 13 residues long. CDR3 bases: TGTAGCGTTGGCGGGGAAGGGTACACTGAAGCTTTCTCC. It translates to CSVGGEGYTEAFS.